The entry that follows covers one T cell receptor (beta chain) sequence. This specimen belongs to a study of T cells in Graves' hyperthyroidism and ophthalmopathy. The TCR beta CDR3 regions underwent amplification using RNA transcripts as the source. A first-round RT-PCR of the TCR CDR3 used the HTBI primer set. TCRdb recomputed calls from the multiplex PCR reads with MiXCR, one row per CDR3 protein. The sample records 300,000 to 450,000 distinct CDR3 sequences, 20% to 25% being singletons. Per the germline V gene, CDR1 is KGHDR and CDR2 is SFDVKD. The CDR3 totals 12 residues. V dropped 3 bases and J dropped 8 bases, with 9 bases sitting between them.

The chain uses TRBV24-1 and TRBJ1-2; D gene unclear. This sequence originates from a man in his forties or fifties with Graves' hyperthyroidism. Sequenced input: blood. The CDR3 loop is CATSDPGEGYTF. Here the CDR3 DNA reads TGTGCCACCAGTGATCCCGGCGAGGGCTACACCTTC.